Below are 20 T cell receptor beta chains sequenced from a single sample in a study of cytomegalovirus exposure and HLA in healthy donors. The primer mix had 60 Vbeta and 13 Jbeta primers. The repertoire was sequenced with immunoSEQ multiplex PCR; TCRdb's copy has only in-frame clones and lacks some. Of under 200,000 clones in the sample, around 81% were seen once. The source material was PBMCs. Receptors were obtained from a young woman in good health and CMV-seropositive.

The rearrangement joins TRBV5-1 to TRBJ2-5; weak D call: TRBD1 (5 bases). The DNA end lines up better with TRBJ2-7; the J call may be wrong. There are 14 residues in the CDR3. Germline CDR1 SGHRS, CDR2 YFSETQ. In nucleotides, the CDR3 is TGCGCCAGTGCGGCTCAGGGTGGGGCCTACGAGCAGTACTTC. Translating gives CASAAQGGAYEQYF.

This clone showed up just a few times. V and J are TRBV7-8 and TRBJ1-1, with unresolved D. The length of the CDR3 is 13 residues. In germline, CDR1 is SGHVS, CDR2 FQNEAQ. Between the trimmed V and J ends, which lost 5 bases and 3 bases, there was a span of 10 bases. CDR3 sequence (DNA): TGTGCCAGCAGCAACGGCGGGTACACTGAAGCTTTCTTT. Its translation is CASSNGGYTEAFF.

The V call is TRBV9, the J call TRBJ1-3; TRBD1 is a possible D gene (6 bases). CDR3 length: 15 residues. V lost 5 bases, J lost 4 bases, and 16 bases lay in between. Germline CDR1 is SGDLS and CDR2 is YYNGEE. The CDR3 bases are TGTGCCAGCAGTCAAGATGGGGGACAAGGAAACACCATATATTTT. It specifies CASSQDGGQGNTIYF.

V and J are TRBV4-3 and TRBJ2-2, with 10 bases fitting TRBD1. V dropped 0 bases and J dropped 6; count of bases not matched to a gene: 7. From germline, CDR1 is LGHNA and CDR2 YSLEER. There are 17 residues in the CDR3. The CDR3 DNA sequence: TGCGCCAGCAGCCAAGATCGCGGGACAGGGGATCCCGGGGAGCTGTTTTTT. Amino acid sequence: CASSQDRGTGDPGELFF.

The chain joins TRBV6-1 to TRBJ1-2; the match to TRBD1 covers 8 bases. From germline, CDR1 is MNHNS and CDR2 SASEGT. The CDR3 runs to 15 residues. With 6 bases clipped from V and 7 bases from J, the junction kept 13 bases outside the gene matches. CDR3 sequence: CASSGQGSLGGGYTF. CDR3 nucleotides: TGTGCCAGCAGCGGACAGGGATCCCTCGGGGGTGGCTACACCTTC.

This clone was seen only once. The V gene is TRBV7-9, the J gene TRBJ1-1; 7 bases map to TRBD1. The CDR3 is 13 amino acids. Germline CDR1 and CDR2: SEHNR and FQNEAQ (reference sequence). Trimming removed 5 bases from V and 5 bases from J; junction bases left unmatched: 5. CDR3 sequence: CASSVQGGTEAFF. The CDR3, as DNA: TGTGCCAGCAGCGTCCAGGGGGGTACTGAAGCTTTCTTT.

This chain uses TRBV27 with TRBJ2-1, with TRBD1 identical over 8 bases. The CDR3 is 16 residues long. Per the germline V gene, CDR1 is MNHEY and CDR2 is SMNVEV (reference sequence). The V segment lost 3 bases and the J segment 2 bases; nucleotides outside the gene matches: 6. CDR3 region: CASSFSGTGTYNEQFF. CDR3 DNA: TGTGCCAGCAGTTTCTCCGGGACAGGAACCTACAATGAGCAGTTCTTC.

This chain connects TRBV4-3 to TRBJ2-7; D possibly corresponds to TRBD1 (5 bases). This CDR3 has 14 residues. V lost 0 bases, J lost 4 bases, and 10 bases lay in between. Per the germline V gene, CDR1 is LGHNA and CDR2 is YSLEER. CDR3 sequence (DNA): TGCGCCAGCAGCCAAGACCCAGGGCTTTACGAGCAGTACTTC. Its translation: CASSQDPGLYEQYF.

V gene TRBV29-1 combines with J gene TRBJ2-7, with a possible D match to TRBD2 (7 bases). The end of the DNA fits TRBJ2-5 better, so the J call may be wrong. Germline V gene sequence: CDR1 SQVTM, CDR2 ANQGSEA. This CDR3 has 14 residues. The CDR3 loop reads CSVVGGGRGETQYF. For the CDR3, the DNA is TGCAGCGTGGTTGGCGGGGGCCGGGGAGAGACCCAGTACTTC.

The rearrangement uses TRBV7-2 and TRBJ2-7; 10 bases match TRBD2. The germline V gene encodes CDR1 SGHTA and CDR2 FQGNSA. J was trimmed by 2 bases and V by 8 bases; bases with no gene match: 3. This CDR3 region has 13 residues. CDR3 coding DNA: TGTGCCAGCGGACTAGCGGCGACCTACGAGCAGTACTTC. It translates to CASGLAATYEQYF.

The chain employs TRBV19 and TRBJ2-1, with 16 bases aligning to TRBD2. J was trimmed by 7 bases and V by 3 bases; bases with no gene match: 9. CDR3 length: 18 residues. CDR1 is LNHDA, CDR2 SQIVND, per germline (reference sequence). The CDR3 sequence: CASSMGLAGGSGSNEQFF. The CDR3 DNA reads TGTGCCAGTAGTATGGGACTAGCGGGGGGGAGCGGGTCGAATGAGCAGTTCTTC.

The J gene is TRBJ2-5, the V gene TRBV6-5, with D perhaps TRBD1 (6 bases). Judging by the DNA end, TRBJ2-7 fits better; the J call may be wrong. The CDR3 has 13 residues. Germline-derived CDR1 and CDR2 are MNHEY and SVGAGI. CDR3 protein: CASSQGQLYEQYF. The CDR3 nucleotides are TGTGCCAGCAGCCAAGGACAGCTCTACGAGCAGTACTTC.

In its sample, this clone was seen a few times. The CDR3 sequence: CASSHDTGNEQFF. For the CDR3, the DNA is TGCGCCAGCAGCCACGACACGGGGAATGAGCAGTTCTTC. The V call is TRBV4-3, the J call TRBJ2-1; possibly TRBD2 for D (5 bases). Trimming stripped 3 bases from V and 7 bases from J, with 10 bases between. Germline V gives CDR1 LGHNA, CDR2 YSLEER. The CDR3 loop spans 13 amino acids.

The rearrangement links TRBV5-6 to TRBJ2-7, with D possibly being TRBD1 (7 bases). Looked up from germline, CDR1 is SGHDT and CDR2 is YYEEEE. V dropped 0 bases and J dropped 4 bases, with 17 bases sitting between them. The CDR3 runs 16 residues. CDR3 amino acids: CASSLDGAGQIYEQYF. CDR3 DNA: TGTGCCAGCAGCTTGGATGGGGCGGGACAGATTTACGAGCAGTACTTC.

V usage is TRBV18 and J usage is TRBJ2-6, with D hard to call. The germline CDR1 and CDR2 sequences are KGHSH and LQKENI. V was cut by 3 bases and J by 0 bases, with 15 bases left in between. The CDR3 has 18 residues. CDR3 nucleotides: TGTGCCAGCTCACCCCTCACAGTGCTAAACTCTGGGGCCAACGTCCTGACTTTC. Its translation: CASSPLTVLNSGANVLTF.

The V and J genes are TRBV2 and TRBJ2-7; 7 bases fit TRBD1. This CDR3 comprises 15 residues. Germline CDR1 SNHLY, CDR2 FYNNEI. The V segment lost 6 bases and the J segment 1 base; nucleotides outside the gene matches: 9. The CDR3 sequence: CASSLDRDLSYEQYF. In nucleotides, the CDR3 is TGTGCCAGCAGCCTCGACAGGGACCTATCCTACGAGCAGTACTTC. Looking up the rest from reference TRBV2 and TRBJ2-7 gives the full variable domain: EPEVTQTPSHQVTQMGQEVILRCVPISNHLYFYWYRQILGQKVEFLVSFYNNEISEKSEIFDDQFSVERPDGSNFTLKIRSTKLEDSAMYFCASSLDRDLSYEQYFGPGTRLTVT.

As regards this clone: Other DNA sequences in this specimen translate into the identical CDR3. The rearrangement links TRBV6-5 to TRBJ2-7; 9 nucleotides line up with TRBD2. The CDR3 has 14 amino acids. The V segment lost 2 bases and the J segment 4 bases; nucleotides outside the gene matches: 3. The germline CDR1 and CDR2 sequences are MNHEY and SVGAGI. CDR3 nucleotides: TGTGCCAGCAGTTACAGAGCGGGGGGTTACGAGCAGTACTTC. Amino acid sequence: CASSYRAGGYEQYF.

This clone was observed once. V and J are TRBV5-8 and TRBJ2-3, with D perhaps matching TRBD2 (5 bases). V was cut by 5 bases and J by 8 bases, with 12 bases left in between. Germline CDR1 and CDR2: SGHTS and YDEGEE. The CDR3 has 12 residues. CDR3 bases: TGTGCCAGCAGAGGAGGCGCCGGTACGCAGTATTTT. Encoded protein: CASRGGAGTQYF.

The J gene is TRBJ1-1, the V gene TRBV4-1; weak D call: TRBD1 (5 bases). In germline, CDR1 is MGHRA, CDR2 YSYEKL. This CDR3 contains 14 residues. Trimming removed 1 base at V and 5 bases at J, with 11 bases between. The CDR3 DNA reads as TGCGCCAGCAGCCAAGTGCAGGGAGGGACTGAAGCTTTCTTT. This sequence encodes CASSQVQGGTEAFF.

The J gene is TRBJ1-1, the V gene TRBV6-6; 7 bases agree with TRBD1. The CDR3 sequence is 16 residues long. The V gene's germline CDR1 is MNHNY and CDR2 SVGAGI (reference sequence). V was clipped by 2 bases and J by 4 bases; unmatched bases: 10. CDR3 protein: CASSYGSGGLGTEAFF. The CDR3 region has the DNA TGTGCCAGCAGTTACGGGTCAGGGGGATTGGGCACTGAAGCTTTCTTT.